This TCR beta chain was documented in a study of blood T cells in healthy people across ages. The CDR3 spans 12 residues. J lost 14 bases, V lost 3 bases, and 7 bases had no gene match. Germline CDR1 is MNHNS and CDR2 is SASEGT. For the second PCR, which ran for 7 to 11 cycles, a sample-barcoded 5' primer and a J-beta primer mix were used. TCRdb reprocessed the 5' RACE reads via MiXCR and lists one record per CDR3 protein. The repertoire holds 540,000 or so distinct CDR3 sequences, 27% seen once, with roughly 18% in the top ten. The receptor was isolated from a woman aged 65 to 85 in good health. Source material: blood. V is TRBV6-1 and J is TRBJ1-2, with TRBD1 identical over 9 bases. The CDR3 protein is CASSEIGQGRTF. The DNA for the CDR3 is TGTGCCAGCAGTGAGATTGGACAGGGGAGAACCTTC.